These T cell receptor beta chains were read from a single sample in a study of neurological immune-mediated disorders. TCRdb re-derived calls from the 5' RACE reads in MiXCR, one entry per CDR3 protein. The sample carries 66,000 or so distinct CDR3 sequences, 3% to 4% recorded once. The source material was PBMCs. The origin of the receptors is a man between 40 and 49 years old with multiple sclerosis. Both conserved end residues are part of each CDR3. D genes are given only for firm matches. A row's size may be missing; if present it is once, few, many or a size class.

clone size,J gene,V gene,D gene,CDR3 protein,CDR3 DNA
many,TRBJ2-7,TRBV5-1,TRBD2,CASSSPGLAPHEQYF,TGCGCCAGCAGCAGCCCGGGACTAGCTCCCCACGAGCAGTACTTC
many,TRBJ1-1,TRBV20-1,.,CSANRKSSEAFF,TGCAGTGCCAACAGGAAAAGCTCTGAAGCTTTCTTT
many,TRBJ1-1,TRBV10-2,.,CASSESRQGTTEAFF,TGCGCCAGCAGTGAGTCGAGGCAGGGGACCACTGAAGCTTTCTTT
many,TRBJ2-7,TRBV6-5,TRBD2,CASSAFAGGYEQYF,TGTGCCAGCAGCGCCTTTGCGGGAGGCTACGAGCAGTACTTC
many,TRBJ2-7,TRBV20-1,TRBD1,CSARSGTGGEQYF,TGCAGTGCTAGATCCGGGACAGGGGGCGAGCAGTACTTC
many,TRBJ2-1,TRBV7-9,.,CASSLPSGNNEQFF,TGTGCCAGCAGCTTGCCCTCGGGGAACAATGAGCAGTTCTTC
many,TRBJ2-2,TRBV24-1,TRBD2,CATGDTGRFNTGELFF,TGTGCCACCGGGGATACCGGGAGGTTTAACACCGGGGAGCTGTTTTTT
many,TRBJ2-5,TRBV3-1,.,CASSREATVRKTQYF,TGTGCCAGCAGCCGGGAGGCTACTGTGCGGAAGACCCAGTACTTC
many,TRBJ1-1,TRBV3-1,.,CASSRMNTEAFF,TGTGCCAGCAGCAGAATGAACACTGAAGCTTTCTTT
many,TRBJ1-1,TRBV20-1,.,CSARDPGNTEAFF,TGCAGTGCTAGAGATCCGGGCAACACTGAAGCTTTCTTT
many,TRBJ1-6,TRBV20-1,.,CSARVASGSPLHF,TGCAGTGCTAGAGTGGCCTCGGGTTCACCCCTCCACTTT
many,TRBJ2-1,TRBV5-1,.,CASSLGSGLSYNEQFF,TGCGCCAGCAGCTTGGGAAGCGGACTCTCCTACAATGAGCAGTTCTTC
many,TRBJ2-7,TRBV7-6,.,CASSPQQGYEQYF,TGTGCCAGCAGCCCCCAACAGGGCTACGAGCAGTACTTC
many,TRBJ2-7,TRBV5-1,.,CASSLIPGSYEQYF,TGCGCCAGCAGCTTGATTCCGGGTTCCTACGAGCAGTACTTC
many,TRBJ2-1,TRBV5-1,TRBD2,CASSLGREAAYNEQFF,TGCGCCAGCAGCTTGGGGCGGGAGGCCGCCTACAATGAGCAGTTCTTC
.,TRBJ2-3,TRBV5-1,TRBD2,CASSHGLAGMADTQYF,TGCGCCAGCAGCCACGGACTAGCGGGGATGGCAGATACGCAGTATTTT
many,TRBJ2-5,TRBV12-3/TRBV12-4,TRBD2,CASSFWGGETQYF,TGTGCCAGCAGTTTTTGGGGGGGAGAGACCCAGTACTTC
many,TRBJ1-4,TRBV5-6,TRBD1,CASSLIGQDGGGEKLFF,TGTGCCAGCAGCTTGATCGGACAGGACGGCGGAGGGGAAAAACTGTTTTTT
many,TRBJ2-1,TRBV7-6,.,CASSQQGYTYNEQFF,TGTGCCAGCAGCCAACAGGGTTATACCTACAATGAGCAGTTCTTC
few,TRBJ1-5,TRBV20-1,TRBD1,CSAWTGFLNQPQHF,TGCAGTGCCTGGACAGGTTTCCTTAATCAGCCCCAGCATTTT
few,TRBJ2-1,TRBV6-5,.,CASSPSRNEQFF,TGTGCCAGCAGCCCCAGCCGGAATGAGCAGTTCTTC
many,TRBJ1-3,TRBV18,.,CASSPPELSGNTIYF,TGTGCCAGCTCACCACCGGAACTCTCTGGAAACACCATATATTTT
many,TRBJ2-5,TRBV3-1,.,CASSSRRGADQETQYF,TGTGCCAGCAGCTCCCGTCGGGGCGCAGATCAAGAGACCCAGTACTTC
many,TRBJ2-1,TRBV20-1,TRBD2,CSAKSPSGGASDEQFF,TGCAGTGCTAAATCCCCTAGCGGGGGGGCCAGTGATGAGCAGTTCTTC
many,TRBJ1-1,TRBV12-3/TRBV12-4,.,CASREGQNTEAFF,TGTGCCAGCAGAGAGGGACAGAACACTGAAGCTTTCTTT
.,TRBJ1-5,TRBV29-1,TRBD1,CSVSWDRGQPQNF,TGCAGCGTATCATGGGACAGGGGTCAGCCCCAGAATTTT
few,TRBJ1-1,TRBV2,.,CASTEDLGTEAFF,TGTGCCAGCACCGAGGACCTGGGCACTGAAGCTTTCTTT
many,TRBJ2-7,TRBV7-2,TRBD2,CASSFGGTIYEQYF,TGTGCCAGCAGCTTTGGTGGGACTATCTACGAGCAGTACTTC
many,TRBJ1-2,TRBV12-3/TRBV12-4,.,CASSLSAALYGYTF,TGTGCCAGCAGTTTATCGGCAGCTCTTTATGGCTACACCTTC
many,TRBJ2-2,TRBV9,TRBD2,CASSVRIGVGGRGGELFF,TGTGCCAGCAGCGTTCGTATTGGGGTAGGCGGGAGAGGCGGGGAGCTGTTTTTT
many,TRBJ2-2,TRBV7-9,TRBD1,CASSLEGQILGGELFF,TGTGCCAGCAGCTTAGAGGGACAGATTCTTGGCGGGGAGCTGTTTTTT
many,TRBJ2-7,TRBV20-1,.,CSAREGRGGSEQYF,TGCAGTGCTAGAGAGGGCAGGGGAGGGTCCGAGCAGTACTTC
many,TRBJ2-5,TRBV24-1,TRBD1,CATSDARDSSGWTQYF,TGTGCCACCAGTGACGCTCGGGACAGTTCAGGGTGGACCCAGTACTTC
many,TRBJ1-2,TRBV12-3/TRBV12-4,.,CASCSQDPPRGYTF,TGTGCCAGCTGCTCCCAGGACCCTCCGCGGGGCTACACCTTC
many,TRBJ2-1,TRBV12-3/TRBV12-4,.,CASSPEMLAAVPEQFF,TGTGCCAGCAGTCCCGAAATGCTAGCAGCAGTGCCTGAGCAGTTCTTC
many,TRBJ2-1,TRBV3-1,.,CASSQISIDNEQFF,TGTGCCAGCAGCCAGATATCGATCGACAATGAGCAGTTCTTC
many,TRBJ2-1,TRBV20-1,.,CSALSTPPEQFF,TGCAGTGCTCTTTCCACTCCCCCTGAGCAGTTCTTC
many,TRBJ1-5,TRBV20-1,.,CSARDVGVGNQPQHF,TGCAGTGCTAGAGATGTCGGGGTTGGGAATCAGCCCCAGCATTTT
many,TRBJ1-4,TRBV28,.,CATISWGETNEKLFF,TGTGCCACCATTTCGTGGGGGGAAACTAATGAAAAACTGTTTTTT
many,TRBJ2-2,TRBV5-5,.,CASSLAVNTGELFF,TGTGCCAGCAGCTTAGCAGTGAACACCGGGGAGCTGTTTTTT
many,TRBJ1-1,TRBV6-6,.,CASSPPGNTEAFF,TGTGCCAGCAGTCCCCCGGGGAACACTGAAGCTTTCTTT
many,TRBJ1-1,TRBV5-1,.,CASSLDPGGSNTEAFF,TGCGCCAGCAGCTTGGACCCGGGGGGCTCGAACACTGAAGCTTTCTTT
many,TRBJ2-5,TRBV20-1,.,CSALLGRGETQYF,TGCAGTGCTTTGCTCGGGAGAGGAGAGACCCAGTACTTC
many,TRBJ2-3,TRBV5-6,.,CASRELAPQSTDTQYF,TGTGCCAGCAGGGAGTTAGCCCCTCAAAGCACAGATACGCAGTATTTT
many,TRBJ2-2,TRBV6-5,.,CASSIRVNTGELFF,TGTGCCAGCAGTATCAGGGTGAACACCGGGGAGCTGTTTTTT
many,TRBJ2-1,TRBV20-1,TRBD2,CSARTSGGYYNEQFF,TGCAGTGCTAGGACTAGCGGGGGGTATTACAATGAGCAGTTCTTC
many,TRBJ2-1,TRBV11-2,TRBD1,CASSSGTGAYNEQFF,TGTGCCAGCAGTTCCGGGACAGGGGCATACAATGAGCAGTTCTTC
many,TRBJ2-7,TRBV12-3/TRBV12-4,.,CASSPLRGGSYEQYF,TGTGCCAGCAGCCCTTTGCGGGGCGGCTCCTACGAGCAGTACTTC
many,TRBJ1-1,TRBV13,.,CASSSQGFAEAFF,TGTGCCAGCAGCTCTCAGGGGTTCGCTGAAGCTTTCTTT
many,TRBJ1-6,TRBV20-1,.,CSASGGTVNSPLHF,TGCAGTGCTAGCGGAGGGACTGTAAATTCACCCCTCCACTTT
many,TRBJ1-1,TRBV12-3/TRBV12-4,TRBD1,CASSQGQLNTEAFF,TGTGCCAGCAGTCAGGGACAGTTGAACACTGAAGCTTTCTTT
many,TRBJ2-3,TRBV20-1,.,CSAGDHFTDTQYF,TGCAGTGCCGGGGACCACTTCACAGATACGCAGTATTTT
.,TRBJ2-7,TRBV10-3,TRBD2,CAIKTSGRTREQYF,TGTGCTATCAAGACTAGCGGGAGAACCCGCGAGCAGTACTTC